This TCR beta chain was identified during a study of cytomegalovirus exposure and HLA in healthy donors. Points on this clone: Its specificity is unknown.

The CDR3 is 12 amino acids. V shed 7 bases, J shed 7 bases, and the junction held 3 bases outside the gene matches. The germline V gene has CDR1 SNHLY and CDR2 FYNNEI. Whereas donors were nominally healthy upon sampling, unrecorded immune exposures were probable. PCR used 60 Vbeta primers and 13 Jbeta primers. Here immunoSEQ multiplex PCR was the method, and the copy in TCRdb shows in-frame clones only, minus some. Among some 150,000 clones, nearly 80% were seen once, and the ten largest hold about 1%. Study findings and constraints: HLA alleles were associated with 18,000 or so TCR beta sequences in a later analysis at 0.05 false discovery rate. Per published reports, the classifier diagnosed cytomegalovirus status with high specificity and sensitivity. Among CMV-associated TCR beta chains, most appeared HLA-restricted in a later analysis.

This sequence originates from a male donor in good health and CMV-seronegative. Sequences were obtained from PBMCs. The chain uses TRBV2 and TRBJ1-2, with 10 positions matching TRBD1. CDR3 sequence: CASIGTGVGYTF. CDR3 nucleotides: TGTGCCAGCATCGGGACAGGGGTTGGCTACACCTTC.